This is a list of T cell receptor beta chains from one sample in a study of T cell responses to AZD1222 COVID-19 vaccine. Method: immunoSEQ multiplex PCR; TCRdb's copy keeps in-frame clones and lacks some. The profile shows around 62,000 clones, about 90% of them singletons. The specimen comprised peripheral blood, sampled on day 0 of AZD1222 vaccination. The receptors were sampled from an adult in good health. Each CDR3 is given with its conserved first and last residue. D genes are given only for firm matches. Clone size is shown for a subset of rows, as once, few, many or a class of expanded clone.

V gene	clone size	J gene	D gene	CDR3 DNA	CDR3 protein
TRBV5-4	NA	TRBJ1-1	NA	TGTGCCAGCAGCTTGGCCGGGGGAATCGCTTTCTTT	CASSLAGGIAFF
TRBV7-3	NA	TRBJ1-1	NA	TGTGCCAGCAGCCCAACCCCAGGGGCCAGGTTAGCTTTCTTT	CASSPTPGARLAFF
TRBV2	NA	TRBJ1-2	NA	TGTGCCAGCAGTAGGGACATCCTTCGCTATGGCTACACCTTC	CASSRDILRYGYTF
TRBV19	NA	TRBJ1-5	NA	TGTGCCAGTAGTATTATACTGATTAGCAATCAGCCCCAGCATTTT	CASSIILISNQPQHF
TRBV7-3	NA	TRBJ2-1	TRBD2	TGTGCCAGCAGCTCCCTCGGGGGACTAGCGATCTACAATGAGCAGTTCTTC	CASSSLGGLAIYNEQFF
TRBV5-8	NA	TRBJ1-2	TRBD1	TGTGCCAGCAGCTTGGGACAGGGGATAAAAAACTATGGCTACACCTTC	CASSLGQGIKNYGYTF
TRBV3-1/TRBV3-2	NA	TRBJ1-1	TRBD1	TGTGCCAGCAGCCCGGGACAGCCGAACACTGAAGCTTTCTTT	CASSPGQPNTEAFF
TRBV6-5	NA	TRBJ2-7	TRBD1	TGTGCCAGCAGTTACTCGAGACAGGGACAATACGAGCAGTACTTC	CASSYSRQGQYEQYF
TRBV7-9	few	TRBJ1-2	NA	TGTGCCAGCAGCGTAGGACAGAATTATGGCTACACCTTC	CASSVGQNYGYTF
TRBV3-1/TRBV3-2	NA	TRBJ2-7	NA	TGTGCCAGCAGCCAAGATCGGAGGTCCGAGCAGTACTTC	CASSQDRRSEQYF
TRBV7-3	NA	TRBJ2-3	NA	TGTGCCAGCAGCTTATATCCTAGCTCAGATACGCAGTATTTT	CASSLYPSSDTQYF
TRBV6-5	NA	TRBJ1-4	NA	TGTGCCAGCAGGGCGGACGGTGCAACTAATGAAAAACTGTTTTTT	CASRADGATNEKLFF
TRBV2	NA	TRBJ1-5	NA	TGTGCCAGCAGTGCGGGCAGGGGTCGCGATCAGCCCCAGCATTTT	CASSAGRGRDQPQHF
TRBV4-1	NA	TRBJ2-5	TRBD1	TGCGCCAGCAGCCAAGACAGACAGGGTGGTGTAGAGACCCAGTACTTC	CASSQDRQGGVETQYF
TRBV18	NA	TRBJ2-5	TRBD1	TGTGCCAGCTCACCACTTGGGACAGGGTGGAGGGAGCAGAAAGAGACCCAGTACTTC	CASSPLGTGWREQKETQYF
TRBV19	NA	TRBJ1-2	NA	TGTGCCAGTAGTAATTTTGGGACCAGCCTCGGCTACACCTTC	CASSNFGTSLGYTF
TRBV6-5	NA	TRBJ2-2	NA	TGTGCCAGCAGTTACGACAGAAACACCGGGGAGCTGTTTTTT	CASSYDRNTGELFF
TRBV19	NA	TRBJ1-5	TRBD1	TGTGCCAGTAGTTCCCCGGACAGGGCCAATCAGCCCCAGCATTTT	CASSSPDRANQPQHF
TRBV29-1	NA	TRBJ2-2	NA	TGCAGCGTTCTGGTATCGAACACCGGGGAGCTGTTTTTT	CSVLVSNTGELFF
TRBV14	NA	TRBJ1-6	NA	TGTGCCAGCAGCCAAGATAGAGCGGGACGTGTCACCTATAATTCACCCCTCCACTTT	CASSQDRAGRVTYNSPLHF
TRBV6-6	NA	TRBJ1-1	NA	TGTGCCGCGACCCAAAGCGCCGGTGAAGCTTTCTTT	CAATQSAGEAFF
TRBV7-3	once	TRBJ2-3	TRBD2	TGTGCCAGCAGCTTGAGCGGGGTTCCCTCAGATACGCAGTATTTT	CASSLSGVPSDTQYF
TRBV19	NA	TRBJ1-5	TRBD1	TGTGCCACCAAAGCTAGACAGGGGGAGCAGCCCCAGCATTTT	CATKARQGEQPQHF
TRBV6-2/TRBV6-3	few	TRBJ2-7	NA	TGTGCCAGCAGTTTTCCAGAGTACGAGCAGTACTTC	CASSFPEYEQYF
TRBV2	NA	TRBJ1-5	NA	TGTGCCAGCAGTGCCTCGAATAGCAATCAGCCCCAGCATTTT	CASSASNSNQPQHF
TRBV10-3	NA	TRBJ1-1	NA	TGTGCCATCAGTGAGTCGAGTGGCAGGAGTAACACTGAAGCTTTCTTT	CAISESSGRSNTEAFF
TRBV5-1	NA	TRBJ1-1	NA	TGCGCCAGCAGCTTGGAGGCTCTCCCTTTGGCTTTCTTT	CASSLEALPLAFF